This T cell receptor beta chain stems from a study of vaccination and CD4 T cells after COVID-19. The sample's treatment: roughly 11-day PBMC culture with coronavirus spike peptide pools or control peptides (ViraFEST assay). Remarks on this clonotype: No antigen is known for it.

The germline CDR1 and CDR2 sequences are ENHRY and SYGVKD. The CDR3 spans 16 residues. V was pared by 10 bases and J by 4 bases, with 14 bases of the junction left unmatched. CD4+ T cells that had been cultured provided DNA sequenced with the Oncomine TCR Beta short-read assay. TCRdb redid the calling of the PCR reads with MiXCR, one entry per CDR3 protein. The profile shows 20,000 or so distinct CDR3 sequences, 48% of them singletons. The source material was CD4+ T cells from blood, cultured in vitro, sampled after SARS-CoV-2 vaccination. The chain is built from TRBV10-3 and TRBJ2-2, with 8 bases identical to TRBD2. This clonotype originated in a human donor who had recovered from COVID-19. Here the CDR3 reads CASKLQGLGGTGELFF. DNA for the CDR3: TGTGCCAGCAAGTTACAGGGACTAGGGGGCACCGGGGAGCTGTTTTTT.